This record concerns one TCR beta chain sequence. The antigen it binds to is not known. No base-level quality is on record; no much larger clone is a single base apart. From V the trimming removes 4 bases and from J it removes 4 bases, while the gene matches leave 7 bases of the junction unaccounted for. The CDR3, cysteine through phenylalanine, is 15 amino acids long. Just CDR3 DNA is preserved here, 45 bases in frame from base 1. CDR1 LGHNA and CDR2 YNFKEQ are derived from the germline V gene. Collaborating institutions collected whole blood in K2EDTA tubes following their own protocols. For TCRbeta analysis, collaborator samples were shipped as frozen whole blood, as isolated PBMCs, or as DNA extracted from either sample type. TCRbeta CDR3 regions were amplified from genomic DNA by means of the immunoSEQ Assay, a bias-controlled multiplex PCR. In the authors' own workflow: The number of nucleated cells in each sample was estimated by amplification of reference gene primers within the assay. Sequence reads were collapsed and filtered to measure the absolute abundance of every unique TCRbeta CDR3 rearrangement. Productive Simpson clonality was computed per sample as the square root of Simpson's diversity index over productive rearrangements. The table comes from immuneACCESS by way of TCRdb, which keeps in-frame sequences with V and J called. Part of the clones is missing from these tables; in studies checked, under half for an unresolved V gene and the rest for unknown reasons. Clone size and the V and J calls come from that table; the DNA yielded D and trimming. This sample gives 61,000 or so clones in total; approximately 79% of them show up just once. The top ten clones comprise less than 7% of the sample.

This sample is part of a study of blood T cell repertoires in COVID-19 (dated by TCRdb to the early 2020s). General notes on the study: Samples covering the acute and convalescent phases of COVID-19 were provided by collaborators in the United States, Italy and Spain. The material from the prospective study consisted of cDNA or gDNA derived from T cells, B-cell-depleted T cells, or PBMCs. Deeply sampled blood TCRbeta repertoires from subjects exposed to, actively infected with, or recovered from COVID-19 were included in the dataset. A freely available public database, intended as a resource for researchers studying the immune response to SARS-CoV-2, is where the repertoires were released. The samples were drawn from the first 160 participants of the ongoing ImmuneRACE study and from roughly 1,300 subjects provided by 6 global collaborators. The sample metadata nearly always contained a de-identified subject ID, COVID-19 status, age in years and sex. Where available, HLA class I and class II types were obtained from metadata supplied by the sample provider rather than from assay-based typing.

Findings and caveats that apply to the study as a whole: The quantity of clinical and demographic metadata differed by source and by participant and was supplied without curation.

Sequenced: peripheral blood. The TCR comes from a woman in her seventies with acute or convalescent COVID-19. Rearrangement joined TRBV4-2 to TRBJ1-5, with TRBD1 matching 7 junction bases. The nucleotide sequence is TGTGCCAGCAGCCCCGAGGGACAGTTAAATCAGCCCCAGCATTTT. Protein translation: CASSPEGQLNQPQHF.